This record looks at one T cell receptor beta chain sequence and its context. It has no known antigen specificity. No much larger clone exists at a distance of one base, and base qualities are not known. These data originate in a study of glioma-infiltrating T cells after dendritic cell vaccination listed by TCRdb under 2016. The study in broad terms: Of the 15 or so glioblastoma patients in the cohort, all drawn from Phase I and II dendritic cell vaccination trials, 9 were newly diagnosed and 6 had recurrent disease. Deep sequencing of TCR beta CDR3 regions was used to quantify tumor-infiltrating lymphocyte content and compare tumor and blood repertoires in dendritic cell-vaccinated glioblastoma patients. Survival after dendritic cell vaccination was correlated with TCR sequencing metrics, such as TIL content and the overlap between tumor and blood repertoires. To make the vaccine, monocyte-derived dendritic cells were cultured for approximately 7 days with IL-4 and GM-CSF and then pulsed overnight with autologous tumor lysate. Patients received three intradermal dendritic cell vaccine injections at biweekly intervals in the arm below the axilla. Patients received autologous tumor lysate-pulsed dendritic cell vaccination between about 2002 and 2013.

Interpreted using the paper, the time point label stands for: after dendritic cell vaccination, including at tumor progression/relapse. Selection of patients required sufficient residual fresh-frozen tumor tissue and over two years of available survival data. Molecular status otherwise varied across the glioblastoma patients, but none of them carried an isocitrate dehydrogenase mutation. PBMC were collected before vaccination, two weeks after the third vaccination, and at tumor progression if progression occurred. The Qiagen DNeasy Blood extraction Kit was used for extraction of genomic DNA. Using the immunoSEQ assay, TCRB CDR3 regions were amplified from 1.5 to 2 micrograms of genomic DNA, or from all available DNA when less than that was on hand. The multiplex PCR relied on 60 forward primers for TCR V beta segments and 13 reverse primers for J beta segments. Synthetic control templates were spiked into each sample at limiting dilution to estimate reads per starting template. Reads of 87 bp were generated by sequencing on the Illumina HiSeq System. In the authors' own workflow: PCR and sequencing errors were removed by a nearest neighbor algorithm that merged closely related sequences. TCR overlap was defined as the percentage of unique tumor TCR beta sequences that were also present in the same patient's peripheral blood. TCRdb holds this immuneACCESS table with in-frame rearrangements only. Some clones are missing; in checked studies, unresolved V genes explain under half, and the rest has no known cause. D and trimming were read from the DNA, whereas the V and J calls and clone size are those reported in that table. The sample table shows 90,000 to 140,000 clones, and around 87% are seen once. The biggest ten clones account for approximately 2.7% of the sample.

Trimming takes 8 bases off V and 5 bases off J; junction bases not matched to a gene: 6. As encoded in the germline V gene, CDR1 is MGHDK while CDR2 is SYGVNS. The CDR3 spans 14 residues, from the cysteine through the phenylalanine. The DNA shown is the 42-base CDR3, in frame from base 1. Summary of the overall study and its limitations: TCR clonality showed no direct relationship with survival, which suggests that a diverse polyclonal response may be important. The three-group TCR overlap response model was described as speculative and requiring prospective validation. The cohort was small and heterogeneous, only a few patients had full blood and tumor sets, and even fewer had initial-recurrent tumor pairs. Longer time to progression and overall survival after dendritic cell vaccination were predicted by higher estimated pretreatment TIL content.

This sequence originates from a human donor with glioblastoma. The rearrangement combines TRBV25-1 with TRBJ2-1; 10 bases in between match TRBD2. The source was blood, collected after dendritic cell vaccination. The nucleotide sequence reads TGTGCCAGCGCCGGGACTAGCGTTAACAATGAGCAGTTCTTC. It codes for CASAGTSVNNEQFF.